These 11 T cell receptor beta chains came from one sample sequenced in a study of blood T cell repertoires in COVID-19. Generated by immunoSEQ multiplex PCR, the TCRdb table keeps only in-frame clones and is missing some. The sample comprises around 180,000 clones, 70% to 90% of which are singletons, and less than 3.5% rests with the top ten. The sample was peripheral blood. The source is a woman aged 25 to 39 with active or convalescent COVID-19.

The chain uses TRBV27 and TRBJ1-1; D is ambiguous. Germline V gene data show CDR1 as MNHEY and CDR2 as SMNVEV (reference sequence). The V gene lost 3 bases and the J gene lost 0 bases, with 14 bases spanning the gap. The CDR3 runs 16 residues. CDR3: CASSFLQPKMNTEAFF. CDR3 coding DNA: TGTGCCAGCAGTTTTCTACAGCCTAAAATGAACACTGAAGCTTTCTTT.

The chain uses TRBV6-1 and TRBJ1-2; perhaps TRBD1 as D (6 bases). V was pared by 4 bases and J by 4 bases, with 19 bases between. Germline assignment: CDR1 MNHNS and CDR2 SASEGT. There are 16 residues in the CDR3. CDR3 nucleotide sequence: TGTGCCAGCAGTGTACCCAGAACAACAGGGCTCTATGGCTACACCTTC. It is translated as CASSVPRTTGLYGYTF.

With regard to this clone: Being one base from a much bigger clone, this may be a read error. This chain uses TRBV28 with TRBJ2-3, with 8 nucleotides matching TRBD2. Germline V gives CDR1 MDHEN, CDR2 SYDVKM. Trimming took 4 bases from V and 3 from J; bases not matched to a gene: 3. There are 14 residues in the CDR3. This CDR3 is CASSSPGGTDTQYF. As DNA, the CDR3 is TGTGCCAGCAGTTCCCCGGGAGGGACAGATACGCAGTATTTT.

Comments on this clone: Different DNA sequences within this sample yield the same CDR3. The CDR3 bases are TGTGCCAGCAGTGAAACAGGGGGGAATCAGCCCCAGCATTTT. It codes for CASSETGGNQPQHF. J is TRBJ1-5 and V is TRBV6-1; 8 nucleotides line up with TRBD1. Germline values: CDR1 MNHNS, CDR2 SASEGT. Trimming at V came to 2 bases and at J to 4 bases, leaving 1 base not matched to a gene. CDR3 length: 14 amino acids.

The chain has TRBV5-8 and TRBJ2-4, with no clear D. Trimming pared 0 bases from V and 6 bases from J, leaving 16 bases between. Germline CDR1 SGHTS, CDR2 YDEGEE. The CDR3 consists of 16 residues. The CDR3 sequence: CASSLAWQARRNIQYF. The CDR3 region has the DNA TGTGCCAGCAGCTTGGCCTGGCAGGCACGTAGAAACATTCAGTACTTC.

This clone has a handful of counts. This chain uses TRBV11-3 with TRBJ2-1; 10 bases map to TRBD2. From germline, CDR1 is SGHNT and CDR2 YENEEA. V shed 2 bases, J shed 8 bases, and the junction held 6 bases outside the gene matches. The CDR3 is 15 residues long. CDR3 region: CASSLQSGGAHEQFF. The CDR3, as DNA: TGTGCCAGCAGCTTACAAAGCGGGGGGGCCCATGAGCAGTTCTTC.

This chain joins TRBV24-1 and TRBJ2-1, with D tentatively TRBD1 (6 bases). This CDR3 comprises 17 residues. Between the trimmed V and J ends, which lost 4 bases and 2 bases, there was a span of 17 bases. Germline V gene lookup returns CDR1 KGHDR and CDR2 SFDVKD. For the CDR3, the DNA is TGTGCCACCAGTGACCCGGGACACCGAGGGCCCTACAATGAGCAGTTCTTC. Its protein is CATSDPGHRGPYNEQFF.

The gene calls are TRBV9 and TRBJ1-2; 9 positions match TRBD1. The CDR3 covers 15 residues. With 4 bases clipped from V and 1 base from J, the junction kept 5 bases outside the gene matches. Germline CDR1 reads SGDLS; CDR2 reads YYNGEE. The CDR3 nucleotides are TGTGCCAGCAGCCCGGGGACAGGGAATAACTATGGCTACACCTTC. Translation gives CASSPGTGNNYGYTF.

This rearrangement joins TRBV11-3 to TRBJ1-2, with 7 bases lining up with TRBD1. This CDR3 spans 13 amino acids. With 6 bases clipped from V and 6 bases from J, the junction kept 7 bases outside the gene matches. Germline CDR1 is SGHNT and CDR2 is YENEEA. This chain's CDR3 is CASRAGTENGYTF. CDR3 sequence (DNA): TGTGCCAGCAGAGCCGGGACAGAAAATGGCTACACCTTC.

This chain joins TRBV5-1 and TRBJ2-5; D is possibly TRBD2 (5 bases). V dropped 0 bases and J dropped 3 bases, with 9 bases sitting between them. CDR3 length equals 14 residues. Germline values: CDR1 SGHRS, CDR2 YFSETQ. The CDR3 nucleotides read TGCGCCAGCAGCTTGGATACTAGGGAAGAGACCCAGTACTTC. Protein product: CASSLDTREETQYF.

The chain joins TRBV27 to TRBJ2-7; the D gene is possibly TRBD1 (6 bases). The CDR3 is made up of 13 amino acids. Germline V CDR1 and CDR2: MNHEY, SMNVEV (reference sequence). Between the trimmed V and J ends, which lost 6 bases and 3 bases, there was a span of 12 bases. The CDR3 protein is CASRATGIYEQYF. The CDR3 nucleotides read TGTGCCAGCAGAGCTACAGGGATCTACGAGCAGTACTTC.